These 27 T cell receptor beta chains were sequenced from one sample in a study of regulatory T cells in long-lasting Graves disease. Building the TCR beta libraries relied on iRepertoire HTBI primers, and CDR3 regions underwent Arm-PCR. TCRdb fed the multiplex PCR reads into MiXCR, producing one record per CDR3 protein. Among approximately 540,000 distinct CDR3 sequences, 12% were seen once, and the ten largest hold roughly 8.9%. Described time point: newly diagnosed GD, antithyroid drugs for less than 3 months. Following extraction of RNA from PBMCs, that RNA was used to make the TCR library. Another study also made use of these data, one on T cells in Graves' hyperthyroidism and ophthalmopathy.

The sequences come from peripheral blood mononuclear cells (PBMCs), collected at new diagnosis, from a patient treated with antithyroid drugs. These receptor sequences come from a woman in her twenties or thirties with Graves disease.

Many counts were recorded for this clonotype. CDR3 bases: TGTGCCAGCAGCGTGGGCGGAAGGTACAATGAGCAGTTCTTC. Amino acids: CASSVGGRYNEQFF. The V and J genes are TRBV11-3 and TRBJ2-1; D ambiguous. CDR1 is SGHNT, CDR2 YENEEA, per germline. CDR3 length: 14 residues. V was pared by 5 bases and J by 4 bases, with 12 bases between.

Comment on this clonotype: This may stem from a read error, because a much larger clone lies one nucleotide away. CDR3 DNA: TGTGCCAGCAGCTTGCTGTGGGAGAGGTTGACAGATACGCAGTATTTT. It translates to CASSLLWERLTDTQYF. The chain employs TRBV5-6 and TRBJ2-3, with D possibly matching TRBD2 (5 bases). The CDR3 runs to 16 residues. Trimming cost V 1 base and J 3 bases, with 15 bases left between them. CDR1 and CDR2 from the germline V gene are SGHDT and YYEEEE.

This clonotype was seen ten or more times. V usage is TRBV6-5 and J usage is TRBJ2-7; TRBD2 agrees at 7 bases. Germline CDR1 and CDR2: MNHEY and SVGAGI. V lost 0 bases and J lost 2; bases outside the gene matches: 4. This CDR3 has 15 residues. CDR3 coding DNA: TGTGCCAGCAGTTACTCGAGCGGGGTGACCTACGAGCAGTACTTC. Amino acid sequence: CASSYSSGVTYEQYF.

This clonotype was recorded at least ten times. The V call is TRBV13, the J call TRBJ2-7; 8 bases map to TRBD2. The CDR3 covers 18 residues. Trimming removed 5 bases from V and 2 bases from J; junction bases left unmatched: 17. From germline, CDR1 is PRHDT and CDR2 FYEKMQ (reference sequence). This CDR3 is CASSTGLGRQRVPYEQYF. DNA of the CDR3: TGTGCCAGCAGCACGGGACTAGGCCGTCAGAGGGTCCCCTACGAGCAGTACTTC.

This clonotype was seen more than once but under ten times. The chain links TRBV18 to TRBJ1-3; D not certain. This CDR3 is 15 amino acids long. The V end lost 3 bases, the J end lost 4 bases, and 13 bases lay between the germline ends. Germline assignment: CDR1 KGHSH and CDR2 LQKENI. CDR3 nucleotides: TGTGCCAGCTCACCCTCCCGGGGTACCGGAAACACCATATATTTT. It encodes CASSPSRGTGNTIYF.

This clonotype was seen ten or more times. The gene calls are TRBV5-1 and TRBJ1-1; 9 nucleotides line up with TRBD1. This CDR3 has 14 amino acids. Germline CDR1 and CDR2: SGHRS and YFSETQ. V shed 2 bases, J shed 6 bases, and the junction held 5 bases outside the gene matches. CDR3 DNA: TGCGCCAGCAGCTTTCAAACAGGGGGCGCTGAAGCTTTCTTT. Translation gives CASSFQTGGAEAFF.

Ten or more counts support this clonotype. The chain recombines TRBV11-3 with TRBJ2-1; D remains ambiguous. Germline assignment: CDR1 SGHNT and CDR2 YENEEA. CDR3 length: 12 amino acids. Trimming took off 5 bases at V and 5 bases at J, with 7 bases between the two ends. This chain's CDR3 is CASSLMDNEQFF. The DNA for the CDR3 is TGTGCCAGCAGCCTGATGGACAATGAGCAGTTCTTC.

This clonotype was detected only a few times. This chain connects TRBV4-2 to TRBJ1-2; the match to TRBD1 covers 7 bases. This CDR3 has 15 amino acids. The germline CDR1 and CDR2 sequences are LGHNA and YNFKEQ. The J segment lost 4 bases and the V segment lost 0 bases, leaving 5 bases of the junction unmatched. The CDR3 sequence is CASSQESTGAYGYTF. DNA of the CDR3: TGTGCCAGCAGCCAAGAAAGCACAGGGGCCTATGGCTACACCTTC.

Remarks on this clonotype: A much larger clone differs from this one at a single base, so this may be a read error. The chain links TRBV7-9 to TRBJ2-2; 7 bases agree with TRBD2. The CDR3 is made up of 15 amino acids. Germline CDR1 reads SEHNR; CDR2 reads FQNEAQ (reference sequence). The CDR3 DNA reads TGTGCCAGCAGGCCCCTAGCGGCCGGGGCCGGGAAGCTGTTTTTT. Protein: CASRPLAAGAGKLFF.

This clonotype was picked up many times. The chain links TRBV6-1 to TRBJ1-5; TRBD1 agrees at 8 bases. Germline-derived CDR1 and CDR2 are MNHNS and SASEGT. The ends lost 6 bases at V and 2 bases at J; junction bases unmatched: 3. The CDR3 consists of 14 residues. This CDR3 is CASREQGGNQPQHF. The DNA of the CDR3 is TGTGCCAGCAGAGAACAGGGGGGCAATCAGCCCCAGCATTTT.

As regards this clonotype: This may stem from a read error, because a much larger clone lies one nucleotide away. The chain couples TRBV27 to TRBJ2-7; possibly TRBD2 for D (6 bases). The V and J ends lost 5 bases and 6 bases respectively, with 23 bases between them. CDR3 length: 16 amino acids. The V gene's germline CDR1 is MNHEY and CDR2 SMNVEV (reference sequence). CDR3 region: CASSDPSRDGGSEQYF. CDR3 nucleotides: TGTGCCAGCAGTGATCCGAGCCGGGACGGAGGGAGCGAGCAGTACTTC.

This clonotype was seen repeatedly, ten times or more. The chain employs TRBV3-1 and TRBJ2-5; D is perhaps TRBD1 (6 bases). Germline assignment: CDR1 LGHDT and CDR2 YNNKEL (reference sequence). The CDR3 has 16 residues. V was shortened by 1 base and J by 3 bases, with 15 bases between the two germline ends. CDR3 nucleotides: TGTGCCAGCAGCCAAGGGGGGCTACAGCTAAAAGAGACCCAGTACTTC. Its protein product is CASSQGGLQLKETQYF.

This clonotype was observed at least ten times. The chain employs TRBV28 and TRBJ1-5; D perhaps matches TRBD1 (6 bases). The V gene's germline CDR1 is MDHEN and CDR2 SYDVKM. The V end was cut by 6 bases, the J end by 10 bases, with 16 bases between. This CDR3 comprises 13 residues. CDR3 in amino acids: CASSQGGAIPQHF. CDR3 in DNA: TGTGCCAGCAGCCAAGGGGGTGCCATCCCCCAGCATTTT.

This chain links TRBV6-1 with TRBJ2-7, with TRBD1 matching 10 bases. The V gene end was trimmed by 0 bases and the J gene end by 5 bases; junction bases not matched to a gene: 4. The length of the CDR3 is 15 residues. The V gene's germline CDR1 is MNHNS and CDR2 SASEGT. CDR3 protein: CASSEAGQGRNEQYF. The CDR3 coding sequence is TGTGCCAGCAGTGAAGCGGGACAGGGGAGGAACGAGCAGTACTTC.

This clonotype was picked up many times. V and J are TRBV2 and TRBJ2-1; 11 nucleotides align to TRBD1. The trim removed 6 bases at V and 9 bases at J, leaving 10 bases unmatched. CDR3 length equals 15 residues. Germline values: CDR1 SNHLY, CDR2 FYNNEI. The CDR3 nucleotides are TGTGCCAGCAGCGCCGGGACAGGGGGGCGCGGTGAGCAGTTCTTC. Amino acids: CASSAGTGGRGEQFF.

This clonotype was seen only a few times. The chain combines TRBV29-1 with TRBJ2-5, with a tentative D call TRBD2 (6 bases). Germline V gene data show CDR1 as SQVTM and CDR2 as ANQGSEA. The CDR3 extends over 13 amino acids. Trimming removed 4 bases from V and 4 bases from J, with 13 bases in between. DNA for the CDR3: TGCAGCGTTGGCCCCCTGGGGGGAGAGACCCAGTACTTC. Its protein product is CSVGPLGGETQYF.

This clonotype occurred many times. The chain uses TRBV27 and TRBJ1-2; D not certain. CDR1 is MNHEY and CDR2 is SMNVEV in the germline V gene (reference sequence). The CDR3 consists of 13 residues. The ends were cut back, 3 bases at V and 8 bases at J, with 13 bases in the middle. CDR3 sequence (DNA): TGTGCCAGCAGTTTCCCGGGGTTGCGGGGCTACACCTTC. It encodes CASSFPGLRGYTF.

As to this clonotype: This likely came from a read error, as a far larger clone is one base away. No conserved phenylalanine or tryptophan is present at the end of the CDR3, so a read error is the likely explanation. V usage is TRBV7-2 and J usage is TRBJ2-5, with TRBD1 matching over 12 bases. The end of the DNA fits TRBJ2-1 better, so the J call may be wrong. Germline V gives CDR1 SGHTA, CDR2 FQGNSA. The length of the CDR3 is 23 residues. DNA of the CDR3: TGTGCCAGCAGCTTCGGTTTCGGAGTGGGGGGACAGGGGGCGGTGGGCACGAACAATGAGCAGTTCCTC. Protein product: CASSFGFGVGGQGAVGTNNEQFL.

This clonotype occurred a few times. The CDR3 here is CASSLAGINEKLFF. Here the CDR3 DNA reads TGTGCCAGCAGCTTAGCTGGGATTAATGAAAAACTGTTTTTT. V gene TRBV7-9 combines with J gene TRBJ1-4; unclear D gene. Germline-derived CDR1 and CDR2 are SEHNR and FQNEAQ (reference sequence). V shed 0 bases and J shed 4 bases, with 6 bases lying between them. The CDR3 is 14 amino acids.

In its sample, this clonotype was seen a few times. This chain links TRBV30 with TRBJ2-1; possible D gene TRBD2, 5 bases. V was shortened by 2 bases and J by 10 bases, with 12 bases between the two germline ends. The CDR3 has 12 amino acids. Germline loops: CDR1 GTSNPN, CDR2 SVGIG (reference sequence). This chain's CDR3 is CAWSSPGWEQFF. The DNA for the CDR3 is TGTGCCTGGAGTTCGCCGGGGTGGGAGCAGTTCTTC.

The chain combines TRBV12-3 or TRBV12-4 with TRBJ1-5; possible D gene TRBD1, 5 bases. This CDR3 is built from 13 residues. The germline V and J ends were trimmed by 3 bases and 9 bases, with 12 bases remaining between them. The CDR3 DNA reads as TGTGCCAGCAGTTTTGGGGGTGGGGGGCCCCAGCATTTT. Translation gives CASSFGGGGPQHF.

In this sample, this clonotype turned up a few times. This may stem from a read error, because a much larger clone lies one nucleotide away. The V and J genes are TRBV11-2 and TRBJ2-1; TRBD2 matches 11 bases. CDR3 size: 14 residues. V dropped 5 bases and J dropped 6; count of bases not matched to a gene: 3. Germline CDR1 SGHAT, CDR2 FQNNGV. The DNA for the CDR3 is TGTGCCAGCAGCCGACTAGCGGGACCCAATGAGCAGTTCTTC. Amino acids: CASSRLAGPNEQFF.

This clonotype came up many times. J is TRBJ1-6 and V is TRBV30; 9 bases map to TRBD1. J lost 9 bases, V lost 4 bases, and 7 bases had no gene match. Germline V lookup: CDR1 GTSNPN, CDR2 SVGIG (reference sequence). The CDR3 covers 14 residues. As DNA, the CDR3 is TGTGCCTGGACCCCCGGGACAGGGACTTCACCCCTCCACTTT. Translating it yields CAWTPGTGTSPLHF.

The gene calls are TRBV7-9 and TRBJ2-3, with 13 bases aligning to TRBD2. Looked up from germline, CDR1 is SEHNR and CDR2 is FQNEAQ (reference sequence). The junction had 8 bases not matched to a gene; V was cut back by 5 bases and J by 6 bases. This CDR3 spans 16 amino acids. DNA for the CDR3: TGTGCCAGCAGCCGGACCGGGACTAGCGGGAAGGATACGCAGTATTTT. Its protein product is CASSRTGTSGKDTQYF.

This clonotype was seen ten or more times. The chain uses TRBV2 and TRBJ1-3; D is unclear. V lost 5 bases, J lost 0 bases, and 17 bases lay in between. The germline CDR1 and CDR2 sequences are SNHLY and FYNNEI. This CDR3 spans 17 amino acids. CDR3 loop: CASSNFGRTYSGNTIYF. Written as DNA, the CDR3 is TGTGCCAGCAGTAACTTCGGACGGACCTACTCTGGAAACACCATATATTTT.

This clonotype has ten or more counts. CDR3 sequence reads: CASSIREGTEAFF. As DNA, the CDR3 is TGTGCCAGCAGCATAAGGGAGGGCACTGAAGCTTTCTTT. V gene TRBV11-3 combines with J gene TRBJ1-1; D uncertain. V dropped 5 bases and J dropped 4 bases, with 11 bases sitting between them. Looked up from germline, CDR1 is SGHNT and CDR2 is YENEEA. There are 13 residues in the CDR3.

About this clonotype: A much larger clone is a single base away; this may be a read error. V usage is TRBV3-1 and J usage is TRBJ2-3; no clear D gene. This CDR3 has 16 residues. Per the germline V gene, CDR1 is LGHDT and CDR2 is YNNKEL (reference sequence). In DNA form, the CDR3 reads TGTGCCAGCGGCCAAGCAGTCAGAGTCGTTCCAGATACGCAGTATTTT. It encodes CASGQAVRVVPDTQYF.